This T cell receptor (beta chain) was obtained from a study of CD8 T cells in Susac syndrome. The sequenced target, TCR beta, came from blood CD8+ and CD4+ T cells. The multiple sclerosis controls consisted of treatment-naive patients with relapsing-remitting disease, either stable or active. FACS was used to enrich TEMRA cells, whereas the CD8+ and CD4+ T cells were obtained by negative isolation. RNA totalling about 0.5 to 1 ug underwent reverse transcription with random hexamers. A multiplex approach, immunoSEQ multiplex PCR, amplified TCR beta CDR3 across 54 Vbeta and 13 Jbeta. MiXCR, run by TCRdb on the immunoSEQ multiplex PCR reads, gives a single entry per CDR3 protein. The sample has 150,000 to 180,000 distinct CDR3 sequences, 95% to 96% seen once. This CDR3 contains 15 residues. CDR1 is LGHDT, CDR2 YNNKEL, per germline (reference sequence). Trimming stripped 3 bases from V and 5 bases from J, with 17 bases between.

The TCR was taken from a human donor with multiple sclerosis. The chain has TRBV3-1 and TRBJ2-7; a possible D gene is TRBD2 (5 bases). What was sequenced was CD8+ T cells from PBMCs. The CDR3 spells CASSHNSNLGDEQYF. CDR3 sequence (DNA): TGTGCCAGCAGCCATAACTCCAACCTCGGGGACGAGCAGTACTTC.